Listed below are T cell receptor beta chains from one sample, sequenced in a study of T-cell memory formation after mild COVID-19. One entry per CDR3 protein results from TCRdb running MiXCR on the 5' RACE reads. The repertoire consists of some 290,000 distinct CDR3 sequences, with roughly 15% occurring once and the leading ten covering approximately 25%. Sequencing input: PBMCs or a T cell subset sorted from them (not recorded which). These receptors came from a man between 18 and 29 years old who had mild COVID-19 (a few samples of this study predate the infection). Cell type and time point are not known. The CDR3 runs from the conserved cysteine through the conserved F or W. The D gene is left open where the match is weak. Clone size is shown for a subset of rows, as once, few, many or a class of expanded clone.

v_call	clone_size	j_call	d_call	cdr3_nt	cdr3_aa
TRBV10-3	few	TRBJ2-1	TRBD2	TGTGCCATCAGCCAACTCGAGCGGGGCGAGAATGAGCAGTTCTTC	CAISQLERGENEQFF
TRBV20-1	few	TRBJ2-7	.	TGCAGTGCTAGAGAGGAACAGAACTCCTACGAGCAGTACTTC	CSAREEQNSYEQYF
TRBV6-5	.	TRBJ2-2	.	TGTGCCAGCAGTTACTTCGGGCAGAGTAGTCCCGGGGAGCTGTTTTTT	CASSYFGQSSPGELFF
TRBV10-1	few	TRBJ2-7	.	TGCGCCAGCAGTGAGTCGGGACTCCCCTACGAGCAGTACTTC	CASSESGLPYEQYF
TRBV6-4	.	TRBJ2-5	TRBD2	TGTGCCAGCAGTGACTCACCAGCGGGGGGTCTCGAGACCCAGTACTTC	CASSDSPAGGLETQYF
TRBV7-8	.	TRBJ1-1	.	TGTGCCAGCAGCTTAGCGGACAGCAAGGCTGATACTGAAGCTTTCTTT	CASSLADSKADTEAFF
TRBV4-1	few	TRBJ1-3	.	TGCGCCAGCAGCCACTTGGGGCAGGGAAGAGGCCTCTCGGGAAACACCATATATTTT	CASSHLGQGRGLSGNTIYF
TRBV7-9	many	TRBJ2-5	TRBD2	TGTGCCAGCAGCCGAAACACCCTTAGCGGGGGGGCGACCCAGTACTTC	CASSRNTLSGGATQYF
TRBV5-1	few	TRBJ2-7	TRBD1	TGCGCCAGCAGCCCGCATGGACAGGGGGCGTACGAGCAGTACTTC	CASSPHGQGAYEQYF
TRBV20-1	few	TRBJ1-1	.	TGCAGTGCTAGAGCAGGACACGTGAACACTGAAGCTTTCTTT	CSARAGHVNTEAFF
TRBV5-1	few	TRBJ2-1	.	TGCGCCAGCAGCTCCTTGGAAGGGGGGTCCTACAATGAGCAGTTCTTC	CASSSLEGGSYNEQFF
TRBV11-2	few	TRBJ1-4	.	TGTGCCAGCAGCTTAGCGGAGGGCGAAGCCTCTGAAAAACTGTTTTTT	CASSLAEGEASEKLFF
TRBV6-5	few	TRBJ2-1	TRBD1	TGTGCCAGCAGGCCTTCAGGGGGCTCTGAGCAGTTCTTC	CASRPSGGSEQFF
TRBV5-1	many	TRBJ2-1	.	TGCGCCAGCAGCTTGGGGGTGAGCTCCTACAATGAGCAGTTCTTC	CASSLGVSSYNEQFF
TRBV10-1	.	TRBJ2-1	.	TGCGCCAGCAGGACAGGAGGATTGAGCGAGCAGTTCTTC	CASRTGGLSEQFF
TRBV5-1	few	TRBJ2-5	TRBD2	TGCGCCAGCAGCTTGCCCGGGACTAGCGGGATACAAGAGACCCAGTACTTC	CASSLPGTSGIQETQYF
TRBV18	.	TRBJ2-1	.	TGTGCCAGCTCACGAGACCGACTCAATGAGCAGTTCTTC	CASSRDRLNEQFF
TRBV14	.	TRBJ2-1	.	TGTGCCAGCAGCCCGGTATCCTGGGCGGGGGCTTACAATGAGCAGTTCTTC	CASSPVSWAGAYNEQFF
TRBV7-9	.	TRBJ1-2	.	TGTGCCAGCAGCTCCCCCTCGACCCGTGGGGGCTACACCTTC	CASSSPSTRGGYTF
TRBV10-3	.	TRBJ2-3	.	TGTGCCATCAGTGGCCTGACAGGAGGTAGCACAGATACGCAGTATTTT	CAISGLTGGSTDTQYF
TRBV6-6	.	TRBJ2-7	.	TGTGCCAGCAGTTCTGGACGTCTCTCCTACGAGCAGTACTTC	CASSSGRLSYEQYF
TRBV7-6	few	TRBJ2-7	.	TGTGCCAGCAGACGAGCGTTATCGGAGAAACCGACCTACGAGCAGTACTTC	CASRRALSEKPTYEQYF
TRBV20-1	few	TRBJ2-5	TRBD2	TGCAGTGCTAGAGAACGGGGGGGGCCCTTGTACTTC	CSARERGGPLYF
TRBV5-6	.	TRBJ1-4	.	TGTGCCAGCAGCTTGGTGGCAGCAACTAATGAAAAACTGTTTTTT	CASSLVAATNEKLFF
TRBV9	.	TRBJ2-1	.	TGTGCCAGCAGCCTTCAAGACAATGAGCAGTTCTTC	CASSLQDNEQFF
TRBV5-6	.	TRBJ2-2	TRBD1	TGTGCCAGCTCAAGGACAGGAAACACCGGGGAGCTGTTTTTT	CASSRTGNTGELFF
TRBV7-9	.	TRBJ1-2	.	TGTGCCAGCAGCCGAGGGATTAACTATGGCTACACCTTC	CASSRGINYGYTF
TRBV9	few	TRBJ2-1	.	TGTGCCAGCAGCGCCGACTCCGGGACGTTATACAATGAGCAGTTCTTC	CASSADSGTLYNEQFF
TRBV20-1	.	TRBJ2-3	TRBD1	TGCAGTGCTAAACAGGGGTTCGGCACAGATACGCAGTATTTT	CSAKQGFGTDTQYF
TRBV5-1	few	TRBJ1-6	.	TGCGCCAGCAGCTTGAAGGGAGATTCACCCCTCCACTTT	CASSLKGDSPLHF
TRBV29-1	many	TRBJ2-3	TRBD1	TGCAGCGTTGAAGTATGGGACAGGACAGGTACAGATACGCAGTATTTT	CSVEVWDRTGTDTQYF
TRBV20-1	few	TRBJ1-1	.	TGCAGTGCCGCCGGGGGGGTTGGGAACACTGAAGCTTTCTTT	CSAAGGVGNTEAFF
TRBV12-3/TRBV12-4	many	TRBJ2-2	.	TGTGCCATAAGCCACAGGAACACCGGGGAGCTGTTTTTT	CAISHRNTGELFF
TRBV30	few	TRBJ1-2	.	TGTGCCGGGGAAACAGGGCGAAGGCGCTATGGCTACACCTTC	CAGETGRRRYGYTF
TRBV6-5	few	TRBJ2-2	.	TGTGCCAGCAGTTACTACCGTGGGGAGCTGTTTTTT	CASSYYRGELFF
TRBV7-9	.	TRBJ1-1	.	TGTGCCAGCAGCTCCGATGGGTCGAACACTGAAGCTTTCTTT	CASSSDGSNTEAFF
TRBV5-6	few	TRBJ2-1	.	TGTGCCAGCAGCTTGGCCGGGGCCGATGAGCAGTTCTTC	CASSLAGADEQFF
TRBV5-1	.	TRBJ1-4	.	TGCGCCAGCAGCTTGAATCAGGCCTTTAATGAAAAACTGTTTTTT	CASSLNQAFNEKLFF
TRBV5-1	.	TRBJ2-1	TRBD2	TGCGCCAGCAGCTTGAGCCCTAGCGGGGATAATGAGCAGTTCTTC	CASSLSPSGDNEQFF
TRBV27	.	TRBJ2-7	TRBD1	TGTGCCAGCAGTTTATCGGGACAGGGATTTACGGACGAGCAGTACTTC	CASSLSGQGFTDEQYF
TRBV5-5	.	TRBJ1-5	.	TGTGCCAGCAGCTTGCAGATCTATAGCAATCAGCCCCAGCATTTT	CASSLQIYSNQPQHF
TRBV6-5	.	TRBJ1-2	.	TGTGCCAGCAGTTACTCCTGGGACGCTAACTATGGCTACACCTTC	CASSYSWDANYGYTF